This T cell receptor beta chain appears in the sequencing data of a study of blood T cell repertoires in COVID-19. Across the whole study: The samples span acute and convalescent COVID-19 from the United States, Italy and Spain.

There are a few counts of this clone. Germline V gene sequence: CDR1 MNHNY, CDR2 SVGAGI (reference sequence). V gave up 5 bases and J gave up 9 bases; unmatched junction bases: 9. This CDR3 region has 15 residues. Libraries were prepared by immunoSEQ multiplex PCR; TCRdb keeps only in-frame clonotypes and omits some of them. Of some 150,000 clones in the sample, nearly 80% were seen once. The TCR was taken from a man older than 75 with acute or convalescent COVID-19. This chain uses TRBV6-6 with TRBJ1-6, with 8 positions matching TRBD1. Sequencing used peripheral blood. Written as DNA, the CDR3 is TGTGCCAGCAGTCAAGGACAGGGACCGGGTTCACCCCTCCACTTT. Protein: CASSQGQGPGSPLHF.